The present T cell receptor beta chain was sequenced within a study of CD8 T cells in Susac syndrome. Germline V gene lookup returns CDR1 SGHAT and CDR2 FQNNGV. This CDR3 comprises 12 residues. V was pared by 3 bases and J by 10 bases, with 10 bases between. Overall study findings and caveats: The peak of CD8+ clonal expansion in Susac was seen in TEMRA cells and active patients. Total CD8+ and CD8+ TEMRA repertoires contained roughly 17 and five Susac-specific public clones, respectively.

A quantity of about 0.5 to 1 ug RNA underwent reverse transcription using random hexamers. The method of amplification for TCR beta CDR3 was immunoSEQ multiplex PCR, covering 54 Vbeta and 13 Jbeta. Via MiXCR, TCRdb re-called the immunoSEQ multiplex PCR reads, giving one row per CDR3 protein. The profile shows about 120,000 distinct CDR3 sequences, about 95% of them singletons. TEMRA cells underwent FACS enrichment and CD8+ and CD4+ T cells underwent negative isolation. On this clonotype: As yet, its antigen is unknown.

The sequenced sample consisted of CD8+ T cells from PBMCs. The TCR comes from a human donor with Susac syndrome. The chain combines TRBV11-2 with TRBJ2-1; no clear D gene. The CDR3 protein is CASSFGLGEQFF. Written as DNA, the CDR3 is TGTGCCAGCAGCTTTGGCCTCGGGGAGCAGTTCTTC.